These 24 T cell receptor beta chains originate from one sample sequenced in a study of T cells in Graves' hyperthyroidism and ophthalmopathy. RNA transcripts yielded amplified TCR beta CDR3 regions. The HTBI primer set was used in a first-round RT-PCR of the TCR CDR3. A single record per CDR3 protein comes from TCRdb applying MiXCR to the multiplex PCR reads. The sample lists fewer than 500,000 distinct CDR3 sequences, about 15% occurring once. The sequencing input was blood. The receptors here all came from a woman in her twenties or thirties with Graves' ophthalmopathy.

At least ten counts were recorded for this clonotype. Here the CDR3 DNA reads TGTGCCAGCAGTTTGCCACCCGCGGGGGGGCCCCACCCCTACGAGCAGTACTTC. Its protein is CASSLPPAGGPHPYEQYF. The rearrangement links TRBV28 to TRBJ2-7; 9 nucleotides line up with TRBD2. J lost 2 bases, V lost 3 bases, and 14 bases had no gene match. The germline CDR1 and CDR2 sequences are MDHEN and SYDVKM. The CDR3 is made up of 18 amino acids. The full variable domain, its missing parts supplied by reference TRBV28 and TRBJ2-7, is DVKVTQSSRYLVKRTGEKVFLECVQDMDHENMFWYRQDPGLGLRLIYFSYDVKMKEKGDIPEGYSVSREKKERFSLILESASTNQTSMYLCASSLPPAGGPHPYEQYFGPGTRLTVT.

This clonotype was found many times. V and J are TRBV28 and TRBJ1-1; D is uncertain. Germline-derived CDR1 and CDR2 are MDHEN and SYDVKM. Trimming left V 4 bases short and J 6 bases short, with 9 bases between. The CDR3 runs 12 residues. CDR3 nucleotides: TGTGCCAGCAGTTCGTCGGCACCTGAAGCTTTCTTT. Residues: CASSSSAPEAFF.

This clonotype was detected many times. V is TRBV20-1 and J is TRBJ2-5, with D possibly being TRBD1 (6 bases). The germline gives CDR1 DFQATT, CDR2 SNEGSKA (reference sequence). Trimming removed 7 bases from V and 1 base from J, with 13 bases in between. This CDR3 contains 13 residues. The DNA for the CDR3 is TGCAGTGGGAAGGGACATCTCCAAGAGACCCAGTACTTC. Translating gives CSGKGHLQETQYF.

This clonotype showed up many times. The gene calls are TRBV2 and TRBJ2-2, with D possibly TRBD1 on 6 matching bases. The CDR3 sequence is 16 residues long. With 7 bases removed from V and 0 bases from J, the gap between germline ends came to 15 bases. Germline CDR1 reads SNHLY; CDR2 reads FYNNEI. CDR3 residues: CASTSWGPPNTGELFF. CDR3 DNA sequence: TGTGCCAGCACATCGTGGGGGCCTCCGAACACCGGGGAGCTGTTTTTT. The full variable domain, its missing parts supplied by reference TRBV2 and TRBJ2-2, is EPEVTQTPSHQVTQMGQEVILRCVPISNHLYFYWYRQILGQKVEFLVSFYNNEISEKSEIFDDQFSVERPDGSNFTLKIRSTKLEDSAMYFCASTSWGPPNTGELFFGEGSRLTVL.

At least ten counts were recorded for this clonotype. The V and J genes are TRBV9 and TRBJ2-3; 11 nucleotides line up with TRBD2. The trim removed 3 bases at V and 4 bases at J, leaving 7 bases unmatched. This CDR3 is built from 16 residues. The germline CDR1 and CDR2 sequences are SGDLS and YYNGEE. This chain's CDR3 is CASSDILAGESDTQYF. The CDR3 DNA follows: TGTGCCAGCAGCGATATACTAGCGGGGGAGTCAGATACGCAGTATTTT.

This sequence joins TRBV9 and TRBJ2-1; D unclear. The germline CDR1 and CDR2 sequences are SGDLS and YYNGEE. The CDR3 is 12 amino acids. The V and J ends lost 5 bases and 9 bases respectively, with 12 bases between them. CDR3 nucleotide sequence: TGTGCCAGCAGAGGGATGACCCGTGAGCAGTTCTTC. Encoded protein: CASRGMTREQFF.

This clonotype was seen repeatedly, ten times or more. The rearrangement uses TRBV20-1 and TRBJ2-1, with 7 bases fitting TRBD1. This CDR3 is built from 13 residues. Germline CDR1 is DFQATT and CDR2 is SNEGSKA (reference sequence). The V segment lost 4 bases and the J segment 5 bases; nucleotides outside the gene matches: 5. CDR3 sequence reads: CSATDRLHNEQFF. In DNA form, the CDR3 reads TGCAGTGCTACGGACAGGCTCCACAATGAGCAGTTCTTC.

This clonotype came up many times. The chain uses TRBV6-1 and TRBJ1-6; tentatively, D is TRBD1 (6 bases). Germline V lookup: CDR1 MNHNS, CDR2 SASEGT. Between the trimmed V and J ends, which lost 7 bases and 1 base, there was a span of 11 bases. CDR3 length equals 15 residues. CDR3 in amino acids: CASKPRGSYNSPLHF. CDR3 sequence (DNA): TGTGCCAGCAAGCCCAGGGGTTCCTATAATTCACCCCTCCACTTT.

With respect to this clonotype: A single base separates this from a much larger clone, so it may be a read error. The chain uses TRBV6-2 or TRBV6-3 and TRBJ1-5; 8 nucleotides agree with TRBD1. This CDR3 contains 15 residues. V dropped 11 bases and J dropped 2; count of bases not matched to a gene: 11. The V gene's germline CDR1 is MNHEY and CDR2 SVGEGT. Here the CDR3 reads CAGKDRDVGNQPQHF. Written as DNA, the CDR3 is TGTGCCGGCAAGGACAGGGACGTCGGCAATCAGCCCCAGCATTTT.

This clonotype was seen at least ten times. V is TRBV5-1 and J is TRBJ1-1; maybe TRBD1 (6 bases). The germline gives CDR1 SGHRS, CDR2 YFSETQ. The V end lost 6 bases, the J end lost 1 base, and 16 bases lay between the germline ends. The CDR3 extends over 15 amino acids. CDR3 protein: CASTLGGGPNTEAFF. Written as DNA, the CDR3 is TGCGCCAGCACCCTAGGGGGAGGGCCGAACACTGAAGCTTTCTTT.

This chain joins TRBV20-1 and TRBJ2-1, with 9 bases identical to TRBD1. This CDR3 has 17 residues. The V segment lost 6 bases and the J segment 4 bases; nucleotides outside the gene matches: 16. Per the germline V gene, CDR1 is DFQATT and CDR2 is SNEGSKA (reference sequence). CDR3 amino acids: CSAENGPGTGTYNEQFF. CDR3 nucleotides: TGCAGTGCCGAAAACGGCCCCGGGACAGGGACGTACAATGAGCAGTTCTTC.

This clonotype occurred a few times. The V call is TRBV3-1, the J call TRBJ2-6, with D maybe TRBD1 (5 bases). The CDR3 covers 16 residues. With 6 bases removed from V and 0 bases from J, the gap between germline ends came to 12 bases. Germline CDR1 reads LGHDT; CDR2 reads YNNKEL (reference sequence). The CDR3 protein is CASRFTGVSGANVLTF. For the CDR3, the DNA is TGTGCCAGCAGATTCACAGGCGTCTCTGGGGCCAACGTCCTGACTTTC.

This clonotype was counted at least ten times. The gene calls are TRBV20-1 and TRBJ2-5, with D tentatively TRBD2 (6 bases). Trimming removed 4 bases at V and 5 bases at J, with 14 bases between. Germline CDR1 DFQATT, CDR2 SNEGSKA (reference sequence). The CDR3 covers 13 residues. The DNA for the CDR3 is TGCAGTGCTAAAGGGCTTGGGGGGGAGACCCAGTACTTC. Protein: CSAKGLGGETQYF.

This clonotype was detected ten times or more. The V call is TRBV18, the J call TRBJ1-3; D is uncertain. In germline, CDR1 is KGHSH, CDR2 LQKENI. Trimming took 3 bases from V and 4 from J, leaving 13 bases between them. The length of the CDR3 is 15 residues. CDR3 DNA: TGTGCCAGCTCACCTCCGACAAGGTTCGGAAACACCATATATTTT. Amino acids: CASSPPTRFGNTIYF.

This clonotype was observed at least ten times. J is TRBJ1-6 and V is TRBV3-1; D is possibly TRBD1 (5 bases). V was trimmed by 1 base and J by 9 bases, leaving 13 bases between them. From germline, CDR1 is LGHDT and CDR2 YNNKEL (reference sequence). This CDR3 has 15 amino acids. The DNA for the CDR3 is TGTGCCAGCAGCCAAGTCTTCCAGGGAGGTTCACCCCTCCACTTT. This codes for CASSQVFQGGSPLHF.

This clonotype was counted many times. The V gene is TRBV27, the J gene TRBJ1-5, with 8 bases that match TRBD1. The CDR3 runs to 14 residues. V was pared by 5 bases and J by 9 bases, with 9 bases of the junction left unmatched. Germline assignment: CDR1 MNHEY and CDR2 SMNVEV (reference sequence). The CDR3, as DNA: TGTGCCAGCAGTCTGACAGGGGCCCTGGGGCCCCAGCATTTT. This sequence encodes CASSLTGALGPQHF.

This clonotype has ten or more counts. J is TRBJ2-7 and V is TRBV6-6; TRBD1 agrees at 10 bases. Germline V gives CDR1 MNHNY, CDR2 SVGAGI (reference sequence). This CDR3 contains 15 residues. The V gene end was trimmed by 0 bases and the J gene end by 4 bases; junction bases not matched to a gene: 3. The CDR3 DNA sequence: TGTGCCAGCAGTTACTCGTGGACAGGGGGATACGAGCAGTACTTC. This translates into CASSYSWTGGYEQYF.

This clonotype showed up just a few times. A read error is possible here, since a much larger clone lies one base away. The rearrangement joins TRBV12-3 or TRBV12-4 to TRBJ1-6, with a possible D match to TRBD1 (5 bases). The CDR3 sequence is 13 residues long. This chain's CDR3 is CASTMGPNSSLHF. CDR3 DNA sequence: TGTGCCAGCACAATGGGGCCAAATTCATCCCTCCACTTT.

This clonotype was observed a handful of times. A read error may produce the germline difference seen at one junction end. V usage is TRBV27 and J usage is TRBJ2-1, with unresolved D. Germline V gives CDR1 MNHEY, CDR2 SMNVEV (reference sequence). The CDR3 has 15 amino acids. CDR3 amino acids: CASSSSIRFYNGQFF. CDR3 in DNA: TGTGCCAGCAGTTCCTCCATAAGGTTCTACAATGGGCAGTTCTTC.

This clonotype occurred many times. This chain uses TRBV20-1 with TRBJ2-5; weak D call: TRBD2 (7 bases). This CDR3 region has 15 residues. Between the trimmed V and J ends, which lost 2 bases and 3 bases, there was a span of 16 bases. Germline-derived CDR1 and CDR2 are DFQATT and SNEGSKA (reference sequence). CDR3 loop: CSARNSKGGEETQYF. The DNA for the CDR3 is TGCAGTGCTAGAAACTCAAAGGGGGGGGAAGAGACCCAGTACTTC.

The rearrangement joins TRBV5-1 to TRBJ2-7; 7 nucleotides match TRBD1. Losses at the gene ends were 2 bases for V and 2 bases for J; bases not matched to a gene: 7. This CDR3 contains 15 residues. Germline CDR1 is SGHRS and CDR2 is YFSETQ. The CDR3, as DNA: TGCGCCAGCAGCTTTAGCGCAGGGGGTCCCTACGAGCAGTACTTC. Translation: CASSFSAGGPYEQYF. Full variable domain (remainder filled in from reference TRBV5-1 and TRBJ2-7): KAGVTQTPRYLIKTRGQQVTLSCSPISGHRSVSWYQQTPGQGLQFLFEYFSETQRNKGNFPGRFSGRQFSNSRSEMNVSTLELGDSALYLCASSFSAGGPYEQYFGPGTRLTVT.

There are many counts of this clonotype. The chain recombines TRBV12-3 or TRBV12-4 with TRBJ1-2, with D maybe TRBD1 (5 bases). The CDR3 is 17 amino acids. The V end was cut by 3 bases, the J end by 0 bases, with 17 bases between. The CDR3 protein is CASSFQGEKMANYGYTF. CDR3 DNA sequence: TGTGCCAGCAGTTTCCAGGGAGAAAAAATGGCTAACTATGGCTACACCTTC.

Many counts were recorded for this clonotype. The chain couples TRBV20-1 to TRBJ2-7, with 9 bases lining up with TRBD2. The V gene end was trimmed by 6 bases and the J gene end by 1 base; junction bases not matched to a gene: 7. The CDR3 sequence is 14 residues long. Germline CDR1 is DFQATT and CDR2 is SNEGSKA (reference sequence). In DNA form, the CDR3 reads TGCAGTGCAGCGGGGGGCGGGGTGTCCTACGAGCAGTACTTC. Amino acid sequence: CSAAGGGVSYEQYF.

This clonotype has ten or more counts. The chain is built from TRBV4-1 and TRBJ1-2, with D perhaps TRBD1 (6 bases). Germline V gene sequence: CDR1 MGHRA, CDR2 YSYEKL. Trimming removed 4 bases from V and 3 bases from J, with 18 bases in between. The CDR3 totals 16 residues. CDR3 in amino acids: CASSPSPGAPHYGYTF. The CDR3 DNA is TGCGCCAGCAGCCCGTCCCCAGGGGCCCCCCACTATGGCTACACCTTC.